These 20 T cell receptor beta chains were sequenced from one sample in a study of CD8+ T cells in alopecia areata. RNA extraction was followed by reverse transcription into cDNA, which acted as the sequencing template. Repertoires were generated with immunoSEQ multiplex PCR, while TCRdb's copy carries only in-frame clones and drops some. The data show around 150,000 clones, approximately 62% seen once. Treatment here: oral pan-JAK inhibitor, 5-10 mg twice daily. Sequenced material: CD4+ T cells sorted from blood, taken at week 24, from a patient treated with tofacitinib. The receptors shown here come from a human donor with alopecia areata.

The J gene is TRBJ1-6, the V gene TRBV5-1; D is unresolved. The CDR3 length is 13 residues. Germline CDR1 is SGHRS and CDR2 is YFSETQ. V was clipped by 0 bases and J by 15 bases, with 13 bases between them. CDR3 nucleotides: TGCGCCAGCAGCTTGGGTGGCTCCACGCTCCTCCACTTT. Its translation: CASSLGGSTLLHF.

The rearrangement uses TRBV29-1 and TRBJ2-3; 8 bases fit TRBD1. Germline loops: CDR1 SQVTM, CDR2 ANQGSEA. CDR3 length equals 14 residues. After removal of 6 bases from V and 2 bases from J, the junction contained 7 bases not matched to a gene. The chain's CDR3 is CSVTGQGATDTQYF. CDR3 in DNA: TGCAGCGTCACAGGACAGGGCGCCACAGATACGCAGTATTTT.

The chain has TRBV29-1 and TRBJ2-2; no reliable D call. The germline V gene encodes CDR1 SQVTM and CDR2 ANQGSEA. This CDR3 contains 11 residues. The V and J ends lost 3 bases and 9 bases respectively, with 8 bases between them. CDR3 sequence: CSVDVARELFF. DNA of the CDR3: TGCAGCGTTGATGTAGCCAGGGAGCTGTTTTTT.

This chain uses TRBV4-1 with TRBJ2-7; the D gene is possibly TRBD1 (6 bases). V lost 3 bases to trimming and J lost 0 bases, with 12 bases between them. The CDR3 consists of 15 residues. Germline V CDR1 and CDR2: MGHRA, YSYEKL. DNA for the CDR3: TGCGCCAGCAGCCACCTAGGACAGAACTCCTACGAGCAGTACTTC. Its protein is CASSHLGQNSYEQYF.

V and J are TRBV30 and TRBJ1-6; D unclear. The CDR3 spans 13 residues. The germline gives CDR1 GTSNPN, CDR2 SVGIG (reference sequence). V gave up 4 bases and J gave up 5 bases, with 9 bases separating them. The DNA for the CDR3 is TGTGCCTGGAATATAGTAGATAATTCACCCCTCCACTTT. Its protein is CAWNIVDNSPLHF. Together with reference TRBV30 and TRBJ1-6, the CDR3 gives the full variable domain: SQTIHQWPATLVQPVGSPLSLECTVEGTSNPNLYWYRQAAGRGLQLLFYSVGIGQISSEVPQNLSASRPQDRQFILSSKKLLLSDSGFYLCAWNIVDNSPLHFGNGTRLTVT.

In nucleotides, the CDR3 is TGTGCCAGCAGCTGGGACTCCGGCCTTGTCTCACCCCTCCACTTT. Protein: CASSWDSGLVSPLHF. The genes are TRBV5-6 and TRBJ1-6; tentative D call: TRBD1 (5 bases). CDR3 length: 15 residues. Per the germline V gene, CDR1 is SGHDT and CDR2 is YYEEEE. V was cut by 3 bases and J by 10 bases, with 17 bases left in between.

This sequence joins TRBV5-1 and TRBJ1-5, with TRBD1 as a possible D gene (5 bases). CDR1 is SGHRS, CDR2 YFSETQ, per germline. The CDR3 covers 16 residues. V was clipped by 4 bases and J by 4 bases, with 18 bases between them. The chain's CDR3 is CASSLAPGPTNQPQHF. The CDR3 region has the DNA TGCGCCAGCAGCCTTGCCCCGGGACCAACAAATCAGCCCCAGCATTTT.

The CDR3 spells CAWSRGGGTDTQYF. The CDR3 DNA is TGTGCCTGGAGTCGGGGCGGGGGCACAGATACGCAGTATTTT. V usage is TRBV30 and J usage is TRBJ2-3; D may be TRBD2 (6 bases). The CDR3 loop spans 14 amino acids. V was clipped by 2 bases and J by 1 base, with 10 bases between them. The germline gives CDR1 GTSNPN, CDR2 SVGIG (reference sequence).

Notes on this clone: The CDR3 ends on some other residue instead of the conserved phenylalanine or tryptophan, so this is likely a read error. The DNA is left out, because the CDR3 cannot be placed on it with certainty; the CDR3 is given as TCRdb lists it. V gene TRBV2 combines with J gene TRBJ1-2; the table's D gene call, TRBD1, was not cross checked with the DNA. The CDR3 comprises 8 residues, both ends counted. Germline loops: CDR1 SNHLY, CDR2 FYNNEI. The CDR3 sequence: CASSPGQS.

This clone was recorded once. The rearrangement links TRBV6-5 to TRBJ2-5; D not resolved. Germline V gives CDR1 MNHEY, CDR2 SVGAGI. This CDR3 is 14 amino acids long. Trimming stripped 1 base from V and 3 bases from J, with 9 bases between. The CDR3 spells CASSYLIGKETQYF. The CDR3 nucleotides are TGTGCCAGCAGTTACTTAATAGGGAAAGAGACCCAGTACTTC.

This clone has more than one count but fewer than ten. The chain has TRBV30 and TRBJ1-5, with D possibly matching TRBD1 (5 bases). The CDR3 is 13 amino acids. The V end lost 2 bases, the J end lost 6 bases, and 11 bases lay between the germline ends. Germline assignment: CDR1 GTSNPN and CDR2 SVGIG (reference sequence). CDR3 nucleotides: TGTGCCTGGAGTCATCAGGGAGGTCAGCCCCAGCATTTT. It encodes CAWSHQGGQPQHF. Full variable domain (missing parts from reference TRBV30 and TRBJ1-5): SQTIHQWPATLVQPVGSPLSLECTVEGTSNPNLYWYRQAAGRGLQLLFYSVGIGQISSEVPQNLSASRPQDRQFILSSKKLLLSDSGFYLCAWSHQGGQPQHFGDGTRLSIL.

This clone occurred once. This rearrangement joins TRBV27 to TRBJ2-7; possible D gene TRBD1, 6 bases. The CDR3 is 13 residues long. The germline CDR1 and CDR2 sequences are MNHEY and SMNVEV (reference sequence). Trimming took off 4 bases at V and 3 bases at J, with 10 bases between the two ends. DNA for the CDR3: TGTGCCAGCAGTTACAGGGCTGGCTACGAGCAGTACTTC. This encodes CASSYRAGYEQYF.

The rearrangement joins TRBV7-8 to TRBJ1-1, with no clear D. CDR1 SGHVS and CDR2 FQNEAQ come from the germline V gene. The CDR3 runs to 13 residues. V was clipped by 3 bases and J by 3 bases, with 8 bases between them. The CDR3 region has the DNA TGTGCCAGCAGCTTGCTGCGAGACACTGAAGCTTTCTTT. Protein product: CASSLLRDTEAFF.

This chain joins TRBV29-1 and TRBJ2-3; 7 bases agree with TRBD1. This CDR3 has 14 residues. CDR1 is SQVTM, CDR2 ANQGSEA, per germline. V shed 8 bases, J shed 2 bases, and the junction held 10 bases outside the gene matches. The CDR3 sequence is CSIVKDRITDTQYF. In DNA form, the CDR3 reads TGCAGCATCGTGAAGGACAGGATCACAGATACGCAGTATTTT.

The rearrangement joins TRBV30 to TRBJ2-7, with 7 bases fitting TRBD2. The length of the CDR3 is 12 residues. Germline CDR1 and CDR2: GTSNPN and SVGIG (reference sequence). V shed 4 bases and J 2 bases; nucleotides not matched to a gene: 2. CDR3 bases: TGTGCCTGGACTAGCGGAACCTACGAGCAGTACTTC. This translates into CAWTSGTYEQYF.

The chain uses TRBV30 and TRBJ1-3; tentatively, D is TRBD1 (6 bases). The CDR3 runs to 15 residues. Germline V gene data show CDR1 as GTSNPN and CDR2 as SVGIG (reference sequence). The V end lost 2 bases, the J end lost 4 bases, and 15 bases lay between the germline ends. For the CDR3, the DNA is TGTGCCTGGAGTCTACAGGGCCTGGGAGGAAACACCATATATTTT. Protein: CAWSLQGLGGNTIYF.

This chain uses TRBV29-1 with TRBJ1-3; perhaps TRBD1 as D (5 bases). With 3 bases removed from V and 5 bases from J, the gap between germline ends came to 11 bases. CDR1 and CDR2 from the germline V gene are SQVTM and ANQGSEA. The CDR3 runs 13 residues. The CDR3 DNA reads TGCAGCGTTGAGTGGGCAGGGCGAAACACCATATATTTT. This encodes CSVEWAGRNTIYF.

This clone showed up just a few times. The rearrangement uses TRBV20-1 and TRBJ2-7; the D gene could be TRBD1 or TRBD2 (5 bases each). V dropped 5 bases and J dropped 4 bases, with 9 bases sitting between them. Germline loops: CDR1 DFQATT, CDR2 SNEGSKA (reference sequence). The CDR3 length is 11 residues. The DNA for the CDR3 is TGCAGTGCTGAGAGGGGTTACGAGCAGTACTTC. Translated, it gives CSAERGYEQYF.

J is TRBJ2-5 and V is TRBV30; possibly TRBD2 for D (6 bases). This CDR3 spans 12 amino acids. V lost 2 bases and J 5 bases, leaving 9 bases between the germline ends. Germline CDR1 GTSNPN, CDR2 SVGIG (reference sequence). In DNA form, the CDR3 reads TGTGCCTGGAGTCAGAGCGGGGAGACCCAGTACTTC. Its translation: CAWSQSGETQYF.

To note about this clone: Other DNA sequences in this sample translate to the same CDR3. The V call is TRBV27, the J call TRBJ2-3; D is tentatively TRBD1 or TRBD2 (5 bases each). Trimming cost V 3 bases and J 6 bases, with 10 bases left between them. This CDR3 region has 13 residues. Germline V gives CDR1 MNHEY, CDR2 SMNVEV (reference sequence). DNA of the CDR3: TGTGCCAGCAGTTTCCGGGGCGGGGATACGCAGTATTTT. Translated, it gives CASSFRGGDTQYF.